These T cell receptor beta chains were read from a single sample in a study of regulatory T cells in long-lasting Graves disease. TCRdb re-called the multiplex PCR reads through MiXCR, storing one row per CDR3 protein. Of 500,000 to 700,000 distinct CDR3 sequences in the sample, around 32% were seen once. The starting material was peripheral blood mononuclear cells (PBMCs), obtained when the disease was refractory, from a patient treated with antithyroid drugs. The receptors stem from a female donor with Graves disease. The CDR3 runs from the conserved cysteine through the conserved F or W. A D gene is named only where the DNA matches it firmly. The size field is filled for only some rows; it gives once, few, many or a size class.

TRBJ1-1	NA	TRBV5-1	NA	CASSKGPEAFF	TGCGCCAGCAGCAAGGGTCCTGAAGCTTTCTTT
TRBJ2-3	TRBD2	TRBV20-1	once	CSAGELSGRADTQYF	TGCAGTGCTGGAGAACTTAGCGGGAGAGCGGATACGCAGTATTTT
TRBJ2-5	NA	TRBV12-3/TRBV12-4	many	CASSLALAEVGETQYF	TGTGCCAGCAGTTTAGCTTTAGCGGAAGTAGGAGAGACCCAGTACTTC
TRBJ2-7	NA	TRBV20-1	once	CSAGDSYEQYF	TGCAGTGCTGGAGACTCCTACGAGCAGTACTTC
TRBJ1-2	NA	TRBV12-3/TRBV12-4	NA	CASSFSVLGQNGYTF	TGTGCCAGCAGTTTCAGCGTTTTAGGACAAAATGGCTACACCTTC
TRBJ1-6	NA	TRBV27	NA	CASSLRGRDNSPLHF	TGTGCCAGCAGTTTAAGGGGTAGGGATAATTCACCCCTCCACTTT
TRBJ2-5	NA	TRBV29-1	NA	CSVEEGVQGTQYF	TGCAGCGTTGAGGAGGGGGTTCAAGGGACCCAGTACTTC
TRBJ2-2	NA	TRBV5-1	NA	CASSPTAFTGELFF	TGCGCCAGCAGCCCCACAGCGTTCACCGGGGAGCTGTTTTTT
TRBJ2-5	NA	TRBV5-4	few	CASSLASGSRAQETQYF	TGTGCCAGCAGCTTGGCTTCGGGCAGCAGAGCCCAAGAGACCCAGTACTTC
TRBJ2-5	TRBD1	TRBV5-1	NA	CASSNSGGRGETQYF	TGCGCCAGCAGCAATTCAGGGGGACGTGGAGAGACCCAGTACTTC
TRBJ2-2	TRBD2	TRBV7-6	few	CASSPEASGRPPGELFF	TGTGCCAGCAGCCCAGAAGCTAGCGGGAGGCCTCCAGGGGAGCTGTTTTTT
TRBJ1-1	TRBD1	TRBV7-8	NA	CASWTGMNTEAFF	TGTGCCAGCTGGACAGGCATGAACACTGAAGCTTTCTTT
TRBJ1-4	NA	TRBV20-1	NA	CSALEVGTNEKLFF	TGCAGTGCCTTGGAGGTCGGGACTAATGAAAAACTGTTTTTT
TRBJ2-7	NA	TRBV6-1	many	CASSGAGQFYEQYF	TGTGCCAGCAGTGGAGCGGGACAGTTCTACGAGCAGTACTTC
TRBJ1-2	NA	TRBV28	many	CASSLLTSYGYTF	TGTGCCAGCAGTTTATTGACAAGCTATGGCTACACCTTC
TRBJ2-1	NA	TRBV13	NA	CASSRAPSGPYNEQFF	TGTGCCAGCAGCCGGGCCCCATCCGGACCCTACAATGAGCAGTTCTTC
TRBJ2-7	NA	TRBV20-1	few	CSARDGTLLKQYF	TGCAGTGCTAGAGACGGGACCCTCTTGAAGCAGTACTTC
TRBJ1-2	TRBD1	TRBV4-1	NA	CASSQGPPGTAYYGYTF	TGCGCCAGCAGCCAAGGTCCCCCCGGGACAGCGTATTATGGCTACACCTTC
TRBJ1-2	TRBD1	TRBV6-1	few	CATKPPGQGGINYGYTF	TGTGCCACCAAGCCTCCGGGACAGGGCGGAATTAACTATGGCTACACCTTC
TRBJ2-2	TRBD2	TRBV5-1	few	CASSLVAGGNTGELFF	TGCGCCAGCAGCTTGGTAGCGGGAGGTAACACCGGGGAGCTGTTTTTT
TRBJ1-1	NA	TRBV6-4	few	CASSYGGVGNTEAFF	TGTGCCAGCAGTTACGGGGGAGTGGGGAACACTGAAGCTTTCTTT
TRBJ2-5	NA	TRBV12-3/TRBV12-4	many	CASSRGSQKQETQYF	TGTGCCAGCAGTCGGGGGAGCCAGAAGCAAGAGACCCAGTACTTC
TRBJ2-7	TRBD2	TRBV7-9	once	CASSTIAGGRYEQYF	TGCGCCAGCAGCACCATAGCGGGAGGGCGGTACGAGCAGTACTTC
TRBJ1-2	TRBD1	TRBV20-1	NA	CSAREGGFPGGGYTF	TGCAGTGCTAGAGAAGGGGGGTTTCCAGGGGGTGGCTACACCTTC
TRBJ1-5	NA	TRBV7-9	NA	CASSSTGSGGEGNQPQHF	TGTGCCAGCAGCTCTACGGGGAGCGGAGGTGAAGGCAATCAGCCCCAGCATTTT
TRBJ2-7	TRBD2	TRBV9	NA	CASSGGLAGVPYEQYF	TGTGCCAGCAGCGGTGGACTAGCGGGAGTACCCTACGAGCAGTACTTC
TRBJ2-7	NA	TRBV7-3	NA	CASSLKGGWGTGSYEQYF	TGTGCCAGCAGCTTAAAGGGCGGTTGGGGGACCGGTTCCTACGAGCAGTACTTC
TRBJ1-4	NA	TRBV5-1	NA	CASSLRTLGTNEKLFF	TGCGCCAGCAGCTTGCGAACCCTGGGGACTAATGAAAAACTGTTTTTT
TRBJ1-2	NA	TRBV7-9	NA	CASSPGSSNYGYTF	TGTGCCAGCAGCCCGGGCTCCTCTAACTATGGCTACACCTTC
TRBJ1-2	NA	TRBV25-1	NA	CASSEYPLGGAPNYGYTF	TGTGCCAGCAGTGAATATCCCTTGGGAGGGGCCCCTAACTATGGCTACACCTTC
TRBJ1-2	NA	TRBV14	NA	CASSQDRMAAYGYTF	TGTGCCAGCAGCCAAGATAGAATGGCAGCCTATGGCTACACCTTC
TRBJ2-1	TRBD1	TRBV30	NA	CAWSPRDRDEQFF	TGTGCCTGGAGTCCCCGGGACAGGGATGAGCAGTTCTTC
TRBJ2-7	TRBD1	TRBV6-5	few	CASSSLDRGYEQYF	TGTGCCAGCAGTTCCTTGGACAGGGGCTACGAGCAGTACTTC
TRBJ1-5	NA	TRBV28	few	CASRATVNQPQHF	TGTGCCAGCAGGGCGACAGTTAATCAGCCCCAGCATTTT
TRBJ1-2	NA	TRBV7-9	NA	CASSLVQGDSDGYTF	TGTGCCAGCAGCTTGGTACAGGGTGATTCTGATGGCTACACCTTC
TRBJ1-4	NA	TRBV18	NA	CASSPNRQRGEKLFF	TGTGCCAGCTCACCGAATCGACAGCGGGGTGAAAAACTGTTTTTT
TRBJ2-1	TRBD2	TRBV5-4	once	CASSLKTSPNEQFF	TGTGCCAGCAGCTTGAAGACTAGCCCCAATGAGCAGTTCTTC